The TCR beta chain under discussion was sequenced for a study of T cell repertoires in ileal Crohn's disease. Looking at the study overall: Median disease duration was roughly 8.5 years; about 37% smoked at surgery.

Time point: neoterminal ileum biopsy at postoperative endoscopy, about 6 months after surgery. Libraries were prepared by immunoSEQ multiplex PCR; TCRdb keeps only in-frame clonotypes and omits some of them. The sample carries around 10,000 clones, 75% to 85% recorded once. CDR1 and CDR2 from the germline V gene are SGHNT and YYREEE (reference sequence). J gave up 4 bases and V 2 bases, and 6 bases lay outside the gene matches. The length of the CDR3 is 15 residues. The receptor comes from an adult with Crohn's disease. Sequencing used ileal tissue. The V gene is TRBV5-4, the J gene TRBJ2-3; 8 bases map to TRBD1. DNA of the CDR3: TGTGCCAGCAGCTTCAGGGGGCGAAGGTCAGATACGCAGTATTTT. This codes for CASSFRGRRSDTQYF.